This TCR beta chain was profiled in a study of T cells in localized non-small cell lung cancer. Libraries were prepared by immunoSEQ multiplex PCR; TCRdb keeps only in-frame clonotypes and omits some of them. The repertoire holds some 28,000 clones, with 80% to 90% as singletons. The sequence was obtained from a male donor aged 60 or older with stage I lung adenocarcinoma. The source was peripheral blood, collected before any cancer treatment.

CDR3 region: CASSPSGTGRRLGEQFF. The CDR3 nucleotides are TGTGCCAGCTCACCTTCCGGGACAGGGAGGCGTTTGGGTGAGCAGTTCTTC. V gene TRBV18 combines with J gene TRBJ2-1, with TRBD1 matching over 9 bases. V gave up 3 bases and J gave up 9 bases; unmatched junction bases: 15. CDR3 length: 17 amino acids. CDR1 is KGHSH, CDR2 LQKENI, per germline.